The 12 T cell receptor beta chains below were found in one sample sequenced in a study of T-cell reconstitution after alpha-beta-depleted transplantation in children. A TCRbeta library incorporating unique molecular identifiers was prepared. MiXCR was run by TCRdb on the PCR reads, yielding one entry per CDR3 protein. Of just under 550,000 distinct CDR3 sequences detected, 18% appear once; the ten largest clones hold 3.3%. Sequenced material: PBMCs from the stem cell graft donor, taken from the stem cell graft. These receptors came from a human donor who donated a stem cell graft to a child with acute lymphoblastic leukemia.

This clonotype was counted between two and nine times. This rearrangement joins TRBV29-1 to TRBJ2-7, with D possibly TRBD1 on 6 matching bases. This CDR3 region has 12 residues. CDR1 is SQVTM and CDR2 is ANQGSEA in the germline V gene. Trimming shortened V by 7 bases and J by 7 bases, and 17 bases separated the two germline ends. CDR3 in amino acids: CSAVGQPGEQYF. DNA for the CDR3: TGCAGCGCCGTAGGACAGCCTGGGGAGCAGTACTTC.

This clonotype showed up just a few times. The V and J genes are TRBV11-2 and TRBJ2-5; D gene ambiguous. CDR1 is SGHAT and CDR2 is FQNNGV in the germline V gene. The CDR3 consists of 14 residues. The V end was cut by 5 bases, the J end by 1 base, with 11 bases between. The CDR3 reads CASSDGSTQETQYF. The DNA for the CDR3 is TGTGCCAGCAGCGACGGGTCAACCCAAGAGACCCAGTACTTC.

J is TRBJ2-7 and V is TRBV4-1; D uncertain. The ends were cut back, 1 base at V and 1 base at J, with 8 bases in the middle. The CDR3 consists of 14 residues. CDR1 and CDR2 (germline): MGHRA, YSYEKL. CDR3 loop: CASSQGISSYEQYF. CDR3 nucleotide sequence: TGCGCCAGCAGCCAAGGGATCAGTTCCTACGAGCAGTACTTC.

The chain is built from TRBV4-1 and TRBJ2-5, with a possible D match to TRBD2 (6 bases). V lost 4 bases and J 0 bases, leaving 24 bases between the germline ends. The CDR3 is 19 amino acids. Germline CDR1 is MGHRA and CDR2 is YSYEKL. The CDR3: CASSRGGGSGKSYQETQYF. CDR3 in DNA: TGCGCCAGCAGCCGCGGCGGAGGTAGCGGAAAATCGTACCAAGAGACCCAGTACTTC.

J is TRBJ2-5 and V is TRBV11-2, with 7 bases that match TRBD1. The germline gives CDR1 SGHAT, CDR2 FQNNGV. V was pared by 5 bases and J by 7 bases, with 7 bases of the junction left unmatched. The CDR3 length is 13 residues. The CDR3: CASSQGVPVTQYF. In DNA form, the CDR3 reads TGTGCCAGCAGCCAGGGGGTCCCGGTGACCCAGTACTTC.

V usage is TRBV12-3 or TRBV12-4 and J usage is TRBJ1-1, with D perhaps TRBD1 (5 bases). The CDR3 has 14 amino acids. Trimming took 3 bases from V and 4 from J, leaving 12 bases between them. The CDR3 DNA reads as TGTGCCAGCAGTTTTGTGCAGGGAGGCACTGAAGCTTTCTTT. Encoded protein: CASSFVQGGTEAFF.

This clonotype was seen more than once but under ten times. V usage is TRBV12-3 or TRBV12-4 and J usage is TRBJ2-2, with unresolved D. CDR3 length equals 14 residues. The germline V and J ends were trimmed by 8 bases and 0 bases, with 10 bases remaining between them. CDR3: CASLGRTNTGELFF. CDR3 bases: TGTGCCAGCCTTGGGCGGACGAACACCGGGGAGCTGTTTTTT.

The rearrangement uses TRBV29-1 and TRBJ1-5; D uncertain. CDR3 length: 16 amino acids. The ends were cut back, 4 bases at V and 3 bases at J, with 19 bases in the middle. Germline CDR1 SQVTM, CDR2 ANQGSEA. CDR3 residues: CSVVGMGDQLNQPQHF. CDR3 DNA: TGCAGCGTTGTAGGGATGGGCGATCAACTCAATCAGCCCCAGCATTTT.

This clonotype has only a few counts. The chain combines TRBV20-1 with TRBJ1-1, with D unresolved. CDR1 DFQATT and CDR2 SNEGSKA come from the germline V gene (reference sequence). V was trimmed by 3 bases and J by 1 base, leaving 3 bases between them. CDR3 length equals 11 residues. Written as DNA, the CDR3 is TGCAGTGCTAGTGAGAACACTGAAGCTTTCTTT. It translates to CSASENTEAFF.

The CDR3 protein is CASSGAASNQPQHF. The CDR3 DNA follows: TGTGCCAGCAGTGGGGCAGCTAGCAATCAGCCCCAGCATTTT. The chain recombines TRBV2 with TRBJ1-5; D is ambiguous. Deletions cut 4 bases from V and 0 bases from J, with 7 bases between. CDR1 and CDR2 (germline): SNHLY, FYNNEI. This CDR3 has 14 residues.

The CDR3 reads CASEGSNTGELFF. CDR3 coding DNA: TGTGCCAGCGAGGGTTCGAACACCGGGGAGCTGTTTTTT. This chain joins TRBV27 and TRBJ2-2, with D tentatively TRBD2 (5 bases). This CDR3 has 13 residues. CDR1 MNHEY and CDR2 SMNVEV come from the germline V gene (reference sequence). Trimming took off 8 bases at V and 0 bases at J, with 7 bases between the two ends.

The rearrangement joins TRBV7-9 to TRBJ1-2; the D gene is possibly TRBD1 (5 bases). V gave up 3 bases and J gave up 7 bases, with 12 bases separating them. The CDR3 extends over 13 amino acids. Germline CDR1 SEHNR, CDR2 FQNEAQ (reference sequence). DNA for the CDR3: TGTGCCAGCAGCTTGTCCGGTGGGGCTGGCTACACCTTC. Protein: CASSLSGGAGYTF.